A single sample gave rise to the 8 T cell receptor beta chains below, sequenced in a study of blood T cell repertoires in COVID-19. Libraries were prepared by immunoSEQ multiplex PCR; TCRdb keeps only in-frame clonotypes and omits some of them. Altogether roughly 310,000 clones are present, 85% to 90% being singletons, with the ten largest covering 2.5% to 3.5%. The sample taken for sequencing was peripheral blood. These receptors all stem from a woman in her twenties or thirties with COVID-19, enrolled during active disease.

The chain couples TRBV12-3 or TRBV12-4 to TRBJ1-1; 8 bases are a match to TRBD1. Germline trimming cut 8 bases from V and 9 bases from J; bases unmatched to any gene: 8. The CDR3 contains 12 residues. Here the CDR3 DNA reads TGTGCCAGCGGGACCGGACAGGGAAAAGCTTTCTTT. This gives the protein CASGTGQGKAFF.

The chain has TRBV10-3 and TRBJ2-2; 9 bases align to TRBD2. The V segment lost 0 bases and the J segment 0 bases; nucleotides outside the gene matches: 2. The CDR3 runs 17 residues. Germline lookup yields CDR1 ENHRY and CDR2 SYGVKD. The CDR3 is CAISESLAGTNTGELFF. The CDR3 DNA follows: TGTGCCATCAGTGAGTCCCTAGCGGGGACGAACACCGGGGAGCTGTTTTTT.

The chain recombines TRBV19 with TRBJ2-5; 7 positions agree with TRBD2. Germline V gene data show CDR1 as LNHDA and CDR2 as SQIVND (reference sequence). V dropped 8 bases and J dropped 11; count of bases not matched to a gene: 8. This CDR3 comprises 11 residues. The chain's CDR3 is CASSRDYRQYF. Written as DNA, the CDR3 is TGTGCCAGTTCCCGGGACTATCGACAGTACTTC.

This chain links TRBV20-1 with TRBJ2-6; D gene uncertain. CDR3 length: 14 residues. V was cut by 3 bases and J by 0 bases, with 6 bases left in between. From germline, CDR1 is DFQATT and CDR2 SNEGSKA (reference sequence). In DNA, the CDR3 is TGCAGTGCTAGTGGAGACTCTGGGGCCAACGTCCTGACTTTC. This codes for CSASGDSGANVLTF.

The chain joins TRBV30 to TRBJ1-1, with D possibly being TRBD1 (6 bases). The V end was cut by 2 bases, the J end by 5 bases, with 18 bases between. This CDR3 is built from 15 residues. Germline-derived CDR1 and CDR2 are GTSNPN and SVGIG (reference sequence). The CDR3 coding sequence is TGTGCCTGGAGTTTCCGAGACAGGTTAGGGACTGAAGCTTTCTTT. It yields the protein CAWSFRDRLGTEAFF.

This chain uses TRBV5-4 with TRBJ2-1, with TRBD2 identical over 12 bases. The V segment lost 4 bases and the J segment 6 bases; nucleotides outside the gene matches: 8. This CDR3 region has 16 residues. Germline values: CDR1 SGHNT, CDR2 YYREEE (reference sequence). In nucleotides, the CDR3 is TGTGCCAGCAGCCAAATGACTAGCGGGAGTATCAATGAGCAGTTCTTC. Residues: CASSQMTSGSINEQFF.

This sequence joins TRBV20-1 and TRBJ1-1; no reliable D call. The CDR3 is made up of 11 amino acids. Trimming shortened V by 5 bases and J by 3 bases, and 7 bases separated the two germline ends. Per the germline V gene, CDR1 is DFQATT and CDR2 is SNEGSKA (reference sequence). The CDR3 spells CSAWRDTEAFF. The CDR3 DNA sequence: TGCAGTGCTTGGAGAGACACTGAAGCTTTCTTT.

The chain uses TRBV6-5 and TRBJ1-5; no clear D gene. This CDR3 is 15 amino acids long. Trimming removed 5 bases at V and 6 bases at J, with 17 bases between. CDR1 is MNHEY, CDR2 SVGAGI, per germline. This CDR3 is CASSPDLVVPQPQHF. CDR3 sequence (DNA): TGTGCCAGCAGTCCCGATCTAGTCGTCCCTCAGCCCCAGCATTTT.